These 28 T cell receptor beta chains were sequenced from one sample in a study of T cells in Graves' hyperthyroidism and ophthalmopathy. The CDR3 regions of TCR beta were amplified from RNA transcripts. The TCR CDR3 first-round RT-PCR relied on the HTBI primer set. TCRdb independently ran MiXCR on the multiplex PCR reads; one entry per CDR3 protein. The sample yields hundreds of thousands of distinct CDR3 sequences, approximately 15% seen once. The sequenced sample was blood. The receptors originated from a woman aged 18-30 years with Graves' hyperthyroidism.

In its sample, this clonotype was seen many times. The V gene is TRBV3-1, the J gene TRBJ1-2; D is unresolved. This CDR3 contains 14 residues. Germline V lookup: CDR1 LGHDT, CDR2 YNNKEL (reference sequence). Trimming removed 0 bases from V and 4 bases from J, with 9 bases in between. The CDR3 loop reads CASSQEGRPYGYTF. CDR3 DNA: TGTGCCAGCAGCCAAGAAGGTAGGCCCTATGGCTACACCTTC.

This clonotype was recorded a few times. The chain is built from TRBV7-9 and TRBJ1-5; D possibly corresponds to TRBD1 (5 bases). The CDR3 covers 15 residues. Germline V gene data show CDR1 as SEHNR and CDR2 as FQNEAQ (reference sequence). Trimming pared 1 base from V and 5 bases from J, leaving 12 bases between. CDR3: CASSLGTGLDQPQHF. CDR3 nucleotide sequence: TGTGCCAGCAGCTTAGGAACAGGTCTCGATCAGCCCCAGCATTTT. Using reference TRBV7-9 and TRBJ1-5 for the parts outside the CDR3, the full variable domain is DTGVSQNPRHKITKRGQNVTFRCDPISEHNRLYWYRQTLGQGPEFLTYFQNEAQLEKSRLLSDRFSAERPKGSFSTLEIQRTEQGDSAMYLCASSLGTGLDQPQHFGDGTRLSIL.

This clonotype appeared a few times. The CDR3 loop reads CASSQVDLGFRGNEQFF. For the CDR3, the DNA is TGCGCCAGCAGCCAAGTCGATTTGGGCTTTCGCGGCAATGAGCAGTTCTTC. This chain links TRBV4-1 with TRBJ2-1; no firm D call. CDR1 MGHRA and CDR2 YSYEKL come from the germline V gene. This CDR3 spans 17 amino acids. Deletions cut 1 base from V and 6 bases from J, with 19 bases between.

This clonotype was observed a handful of times. The V gene is TRBV15, the J gene TRBJ1-5, with 10 bases fitting TRBD1. Germline CDR1 and CDR2: LNHNV and YYDKDF (reference sequence). V was pared by 1 base and J by 1 base, with 13 bases of the junction left unmatched. CDR3 length: 20 residues. CDR3 DNA sequence: TGTGCCACCAGCAGAGGGGGGACAGGGGCGAGATTCGGGAGCAATCAGCCCCAGCATTTT. Translating it yields CATSRGGTGARFGSNQPQHF.

This clonotype was picked up a small number of times. A read error may be the cause here, since a much bigger clone is one base away. The V gene is TRBV2, the J gene TRBJ1-1; D is unclear. Germline values: CDR1 SNHLY, CDR2 FYNNEI. The CDR3 is 14 residues long. CDR3 in DNA: TGTGCCTGCAGTGAGGACCCTAAGTACACTGAAGCTTTCTTT. Protein sequence: CACSEDPKYTEAFF.

This clonotype has a handful of counts. CDR3 protein: CASSGPVDEQYF. The DNA for the CDR3 is TGTGCCAGCTCGGGACCAGTTGACGAGCAGTACTTC. This chain uses TRBV18 with TRBJ2-7; D could derive from TRBD1 or TRBD2 (5 bases each). Between the trimmed V and J ends, which lost 6 bases and 5 bases, there was a span of 11 bases. Per the germline V gene, CDR1 is KGHSH and CDR2 is LQKENI. The length of the CDR3 is 12 residues.

The chain has TRBV5-4 and TRBJ2-5; TRBD2 aligns across 10 bases. Germline lookup yields CDR1 SGHNT and CDR2 YYREEE (reference sequence). This CDR3 region has 19 residues. Trimming at V came to 1 base and at J to 2 bases, leaving 14 bases not matched to a gene. The CDR3 DNA reads as TGTGCCAGCAGCTTGCCCCTAGAGCGGGGGGGAGAAGGTCAAGAGACCCAGTACTTC. Translating it yields CASSLPLERGGEGQETQYF.

This clonotype has at least ten counts. The chain couples TRBV13 to TRBJ2-1, with 9 positions matching TRBD1. Germline V lookup: CDR1 PRHDT, CDR2 FYEKMQ (reference sequence). V gave up 5 bases and J gave up 3 bases; unmatched junction bases: 5. The CDR3 is 15 amino acids. CDR3 in DNA: TGTGCCAGCAGCGTCGGACAGGGGAGCTACAATGAGCAGTTCTTC. Translated, it gives CASSVGQGSYNEQFF.

This clonotype was picked up many times. The chain has TRBV2 and TRBJ2-3; possible D gene TRBD2, 6 bases. CDR3 size: 15 residues. Trimming removed 4 bases at V and 6 bases at J, with 17 bases between. Germline CDR1 is SNHLY and CDR2 is FYNNEI. Written as DNA, the CDR3 is TGTGCCAGCAGTGTACGGCGGTCGGGGGTCGATACGCAGTATTTT. Residues: CASSVRRSGVDTQYF.

In the case of this clonotype: Possible read error: a much larger clone is one base away. The gene calls are TRBV12-3 or TRBV12-4 and TRBJ2-7, with TRBD2 matching over 9 bases. The tail of the sequence fits TRBJ2-1 better, so the J call may be wrong. The CDR3 is 15 residues long. The CDR3 loop is CASSGLAGASDEQFF. The DNA of the CDR3 is TGTGCCAGCAGTGGTTTAGCGGGAGCTAGCGACGAGCAGTTCTTC.

The chain couples TRBV7-9 to TRBJ2-2; 10 bases line up with TRBD2. CDR3 length equals 17 residues. Germline CDR1 reads SEHNR; CDR2 reads FQNEAQ (reference sequence). V shed 0 bases, J shed 7 bases, and the junction held 8 bases outside the gene matches. This CDR3 reads CASSLALSSGSGGELFF. CDR3 nucleotides: TGTGCCAGCAGCTTAGCGCTGTCTAGCGGGAGCGGCGGGGAGCTGTTTTTT.

Points on this clonotype: A much larger clonotype is one base distant, so this may be a read error. Here the CDR3 reads CNARGGVQETQYF. Written as DNA, the CDR3 is TGCAATGCTAGAGGGGGAGTTCAAGAGACCCAGTACTTC. The V gene is TRBV20-1, the J gene TRBJ2-5, with a weak D call TRBD1 (6 bases). Germline V lookup: CDR1 DFQATT, CDR2 SNEGSKA (reference sequence). The CDR3 loop spans 13 amino acids.

The chain recombines TRBV28 with TRBJ2-1; D perhaps matches TRBD2 (5 bases). The CDR3 runs to 13 residues. CDR1 and CDR2 from the germline V gene are MDHEN and SYDVKM. V dropped 6 bases and J dropped 10 bases, with 16 bases sitting between them. CDR3: CASRILGRGEQFF. The CDR3 DNA reads as TGTGCCAGCAGGATACTGGGGAGAGGGGAGCAGTTCTTC.

This clonotype has just a few counts. V gene TRBV5-1 combines with J gene TRBJ2-1; TRBD2 aligns across 7 bases. CDR3 size: 15 residues. Trimming removed 4 bases from V and 0 bases from J; junction bases left unmatched: 4. The germline V gene has CDR1 SGHRS and CDR2 YFSETQ. Written as DNA, the CDR3 is TGCGCCAGCAGCCTAGCGGAGAGCTCCTACAATGAGCAGTTCTTC. It yields the protein CASSLAESSYNEQFF.

There are a few counts of this clonotype. The V call is TRBV7-8, the J call TRBJ2-6, with 7 nucleotides matching TRBD1. There are 17 residues in the CDR3. CDR1 is SGHVS, CDR2 FQNEAQ, per germline. J gave up 0 bases and V 3 bases, and 5 bases lay outside the gene matches. The CDR3 DNA follows: TGTGCCAGCAGCTTGTGGGGACAGATCTCTGGGGCCAACGTCCTGACTTTC. It is translated as CASSLWGQISGANVLTF.

This clonotype turned up a few times. The chain couples TRBV18 to TRBJ1-3; a weak D match, TRBD1 (6 bases). V was trimmed by 6 bases and J by 0 bases, leaving 18 bases between them. Germline V gene sequence: CDR1 KGHSH, CDR2 LQKENI. The CDR3 length is 17 residues. CDR3 loop: CASSRDRDTHSGNTIYF. The CDR3 DNA is TGTGCCAGCTCGCGGGACCGGGACACACACTCTGGAAACACCATATATTTT. Drawing the rest from reference TRBV18 and TRBJ1-3, the complete variable domain is NAGVMQNPRHLVRRRGQEARLRCSPMKGHSHVYWYRQLPEEGLKFMVYLQKENIIDESGMPKERFSAEFPKEGPSILRIQQVVRGDSAAYFCASSRDRDTHSGNTIYFGEGSWLTVV.

This clonotype has just a few counts. The chain couples TRBV28 to TRBJ1-5; D not resolved. V was shortened by 0 bases and J by 3 bases, with 6 bases between the two germline ends. The CDR3 has 14 residues. CDR1 MDHEN and CDR2 SYDVKM come from the germline V gene. CDR3 protein: CASSLWADNQPQHF. The CDR3 DNA is TGTGCCAGCAGTTTATGGGCAGACAATCAGCCCCAGCATTTT.

For this clonotype: The missing conserved phenylalanine or tryptophan at the end of this CDR3 makes a read error likely. The chain carries TRBV7-9 and TRBJ2-7; the D gene is possibly TRBD2 (7 bases). This CDR3 is 12 amino acids long. V was cut by 4 bases and J by 6 bases, with 10 bases left in between. The germline CDR1 and CDR2 sequences are SEHNR and FQNEAQ (reference sequence). CDR3 amino acids: CASSSGGTEQYL. CDR3 bases: TGTGCCAGCAGCTCGGGGGGCACCGAGCAGTACCTC.

Many counts were recorded for this clonotype. CDR3 loop: CASSPTALLNTEAFF. CDR3 DNA: TGTGCCAGCAGTCCTACCGCGCTACTGAACACTGAAGCTTTCTTT. The V gene is TRBV27, the J gene TRBJ1-1; no reliable D call. With 5 bases removed from V and 0 bases from J, the gap between germline ends came to 13 bases. Germline V gives CDR1 MNHEY, CDR2 SMNVEV (reference sequence). The length of the CDR3 is 15 residues.

This clonotype was detected many times. This sequence joins TRBV18 and TRBJ2-1; D may be TRBD1 (5 bases). The CDR3 length is 14 residues. Germline CDR1 reads KGHSH; CDR2 reads LQKENI. Trimming removed 2 bases from V and 4 bases from J, with 9 bases in between. The CDR3, as DNA: TGTGCCAGCTCACCAGGGGCCAGATACAATGAGCAGTTCTTC. Translated: CASSPGARYNEQFF.

Concerning this clonotype: This could be a read error, since a much larger clone is one nucleotide away. CDR3 in DNA: TGCGCCAGCAGCTTGGCCTCAGGGTTGAACTATGGCTACATCTTC. It translates to CASSLASGLNYGYIF. This sequence joins TRBV5-1 and TRBJ1-2, with a tentative D call TRBD1 (5 bases). The CDR3 extends over 15 amino acids. Germline assignment: CDR1 SGHRS and CDR2 YFSETQ.

This clonotype was recorded many times. The rearrangement links TRBV20-1 to TRBJ2-6; D is ambiguous. Germline CDR1 reads DFQATT; CDR2 reads SNEGSKA (reference sequence). Trimming took 4 bases from V and 2 from J, leaving 9 bases between them. There are 14 residues in the CDR3. DNA of the CDR3: TGCAGTGCTACTCCTTGGGCTGGGGCCAACGTCCTGACTTTC. It is translated as CSATPWAGANVLTF.

This clonotype has at least ten counts. The chain combines TRBV7-9 with TRBJ2-1, with 13 bases that match TRBD2. Trimming removed 5 bases from V and 9 bases from J; junction bases left unmatched: 4. CDR1 SEHNR and CDR2 FQNEAQ come from the germline V gene (reference sequence). The CDR3 is made up of 14 amino acids. DNA of the CDR3: TGTGCCAGCAGCCCAAGGACTAGCGGGGGTGAGCAGTTCTTC. Its protein product is CASSPRTSGGEQFF.

The chain employs TRBV20-1 and TRBJ2-3, with TRBD2 identical over 9 bases. This CDR3 comprises 13 residues. In germline, CDR1 is DFQATT, CDR2 SNEGSKA (reference sequence). The V segment lost 5 bases and the J segment 5 bases; nucleotides outside the gene matches: 5. The CDR3 DNA sequence: TGCAGTGCTTTAGCGGGAGTTGAAGATACGCAGTATTTT. Its translation: CSALAGVEDTQYF.

This clonotype has ten or more counts. This sequence joins TRBV12-3 or TRBV12-4 and TRBJ2-3, with a tentative D call TRBD2 (6 bases). V was clipped by 4 bases and J by 0 bases, with 8 bases between them. The CDR3 covers 14 residues. CDR3 loop: CASSSGRSTDTQYF. CDR3 nucleotides: TGTGCCAGCAGTTCCGGGAGAAGCACAGATACGCAGTATTTT.

The chain couples TRBV20-1 to TRBJ2-7, with TRBD2 matching 7 bases. The CDR3 loop spans 15 amino acids. Germline trimming cut 0 bases from V and 2 bases from J; bases unmatched to any gene: 7. Per germline, CDR1 DFQATT and CDR2 SNEGSKA (reference sequence). The CDR3 loop reads CSARDFGGSPYEQYF. CDR3 coding DNA: TGCAGTGCTAGAGATTTTGGCGGGAGCCCCTACGAGCAGTACTTC.

This clonotype has only a few counts. The rearrangement links TRBV2 to TRBJ1-2; no firm D call. CDR1 is SNHLY, CDR2 FYNNEI, per germline. CDR3 length: 16 residues. Deletions cut 7 bases from V and 0 bases from J, with 18 bases between. The CDR3 region has the DNA TGTGCCAGCACTAAGGGTGGAGTGTTGACTAACTATGGCTACACCTTC. Amino acid sequence: CASTKGGVLTNYGYTF.

This clonotype occurred a few times. In DNA, the CDR3 is TGCAGTGCAGAGAGGGGACAGGCCCCCTACGAGCAGTACTTC. The encoded protein is CSAERGQAPYEQYF. This chain connects TRBV20-1 to TRBJ2-7; 8 bases fit TRBD1. With 6 bases clipped from V and 2 bases from J, the junction kept 9 bases outside the gene matches. There are 14 residues in the CDR3. Germline CDR1 is DFQATT and CDR2 is SNEGSKA (reference sequence).